This is a list of T cell receptor beta chains from one sample in a study of cytomegalovirus exposure and HLA in healthy donors. Measured with immunoSEQ multiplex PCR; TCRdb has only the in-frame clones, and not every one. Here the sample spans 110,000 or so clones, more than 60% being singletons. Specimen: PBMCs. These TCRs come from a woman in her forties in good health and CMV-seropositive. CDR3s leave out the opening cysteine and the closing phenylalanine or tryptophan.

TRBV19	TRBJ2-2	ASSIDPGGSGELF
TRBV7-7	TRBJ2-1	ASSLATPGLAGGNNEQF
TRBV5-5	TRBJ2-1	ASSLALGLVPDEQF
TRBV7-6	TRBJ1-1	ASRQDTNTEAF
TRBV4-3	TRBJ1-1	ASSQVTRGTEAF
TRBV18	TRBJ1-4	ASSATTGGNEKLF
TRBV6-1	TRBJ2-7	ASSSPATGEQY
TRBV2	TRBJ2-7	ASSTDREDEQY
TRBV2	TRBJ1-4	ASSEGVEDEKLF
TRBV28	TRBJ1-3	ASSPGRPSWEGNTIY
TRBV18	TRBJ2-2	ASSPLSSTGELF
TRBV7-9	TRBJ1-1	ASSAPFGPFEAF
TRBV28	TRBJ2-5	ASSLMAVQETQY
TRBV5-6	TRBJ1-1	ASSLIKGAYTEAF
TRBV5-1	TRBJ1-2	ASSLYRDGGYT
TRBV6-5	TRBJ2-6	ASSSNWATGANVLT
TRBV7-9	TRBJ1-5	ASSFSDQPQH
TRBV19	TRBJ2-5	ASSKVQRETQY
TRBV28	TRBJ2-7	ASSLVPDQGLLGYEQY
TRBV4-1	TRBJ2-2	ASSKGLAGVNTGELF
TRBV9	TRBJ2-3	ASSAQAVTTDTQY
TRBV4-1	TRBJ2-3	ASSQDGGAGGTDTQY
TRBV5-1	TRBJ2-2	ASSLDQGAGELF
TRBV29-1	TRBJ1-1	SVGQAGSEAF
TRBV28	TRBJ2-2	ASSPNPGLAGGELF
TRBV28	TRBJ2-3	ASSSGGRTLTTPTDTQY
TRBV19	TRBJ1-4	ASSIHRDRVEKLF
TRBV5-1	TRBJ1-4	ASTRTGGEKLF
TRBV5-4	TRBJ1-3	ASSSPSTSGNTIY
TRBV28	TRBJ1-4	ASGVGIRGGLF
TRBV7-8	TRBJ1-2	ASSPWTSGSKGYT
TRBV19	TRBJ2-1	ASSMVGLHNEQF
TRBV27	TRBJ1-1	ASSLFRTGEAF